These T cell receptor beta chains were read from a single sample in a study of patients and donors after allogeneic stem cell transplantation. TCRdb independently ran MiXCR on the RT-PCR reads; one entry per CDR3 protein. The repertoire holds some 200,000 distinct CDR3 sequences, with 41% as singletons. Sequencing was carried out using blood, either unsorted or a sorted T cell fraction (not recorded which). The source of these receptors is a human donor who was either an allogeneic HSCT recipient or a stem cell or donor lymphocyte infusion donor (not recorded which). It is not recorded whose cells these are; they may come from a transplant donor. CDR3s include the opening cysteine and the closing phenylalanine or tryptophan. Each record gives: D gene, V gene, J gene, clone size, CDR3 DNA, CDR3 protein. D genes are given only for firm matches. A row's size may be missing; if present it is once, few, many or a size class.

d_call: .; v_call: TRBV6-6; j_call: TRBJ1-5; clone_size: few; cdr3_nt: TGTGCCAGCAGTTATACAATTCAGCCCCAGCATTTT; cdr3_aa: CASSYTIQPQHF
d_call: .; v_call: TRBV27; j_call: TRBJ1-5; clone_size: .; cdr3_nt: TGTGCCAGCAGTCTCGACGGACAAAGGGGCAATCAGCCCCAGCATTTT; cdr3_aa: CASSLDGQRGNQPQHF
d_call: .; v_call: TRBV5-1; j_call: TRBJ2-2; clone_size: few; cdr3_nt: TGCGCCAGCAGCTTGGGACTGCCGGGGACCGGGGAGCTGTTTTTT; cdr3_aa: CASSLGLPGTGELFF
d_call: .; v_call: TRBV6-5; j_call: TRBJ2-5; clone_size: .; cdr3_nt: TGTGCCAGCAAAATCGGCGGGCTGTCCCCAGAGACCCAGTACTTC; cdr3_aa: CASKIGGLSPETQYF
d_call: TRBD2; v_call: TRBV7-7; j_call: TRBJ2-1; clone_size: few; cdr3_nt: TGTGCTAGCAGCTTAGGACAAGCGGGAGGGGACAATGAGCAGTTCTTC; cdr3_aa: CASSLGQAGGDNEQFF
d_call: .; v_call: TRBV2; j_call: TRBJ1-2; clone_size: .; cdr3_nt: TGTGCCAGCAGGCCTAGGACAGCTAACTATGGCTACACCTTC; cdr3_aa: CASRPRTANYGYTF
d_call: .; v_call: TRBV15; j_call: TRBJ2-7; clone_size: .; cdr3_nt: TGTGCCACCAGCAGAGTCTTGCCCTACGAGCAGTACTTC; cdr3_aa: CATSRVLPYEQYF
d_call: TRBD2; v_call: TRBV27; j_call: TRBJ2-7; clone_size: .; cdr3_nt: TGTGCCAGCAGTCTCCCCGGGACTAGATACGAGCAGTACTTC; cdr3_aa: CASSLPGTRYEQYF
d_call: .; v_call: TRBV27; j_call: TRBJ1-1; clone_size: few; cdr3_nt: TGTGCCAGTCAGAGGAACACTGAAGCTTTCTTT; cdr3_aa: CASQRNTEAFF
d_call: .; v_call: TRBV7-2; j_call: TRBJ2-1; clone_size: .; cdr3_nt: TGTGCCAGCAGCTTAGCGGGAGCGCGAGCCTACAATGAGCAGTTCTTC; cdr3_aa: CASSLAGARAYNEQFF
d_call: TRBD2; v_call: TRBV20-1; j_call: TRBJ2-7; clone_size: .; cdr3_nt: TGCAGTGCTACCGCGGGAGAAAAGTACGAGCAGTACTTC; cdr3_aa: CSATAGEKYEQYF
d_call: .; v_call: TRBV7-2; j_call: TRBJ1-6; clone_size: .; cdr3_nt: TGTGCCAGCAGCTTAGCGGGGGGTTCCTATAATTCACCCCTCCACTTT; cdr3_aa: CASSLAGGSYNSPLHF